This TCR beta chain originates from a study of shared clonotypes between healthy human individuals. Study-wide findings and caveats: Shared clonotypes across all four donors exceeded non-shared ones in generation probability.

Germline V CDR1 and CDR2: MNHNY, SVGAGI (reference sequence). The CDR3 is 15 amino acids. The V and J ends lost 2 bases and 3 bases respectively, with 13 bases between them. Generated by immunoSEQ multiplex PCR, the TCRdb table keeps only in-frame clones and is missing some. The table includes some 2,000,000 clones, approximately 94% detected once. The study drew all its donors from Caucasian adults living in Nashville, Tennessee. As concerns this clone: The antigen remains unidentified.

The clonotype was recovered from a man between 18 and 35 years old in good health. V usage is TRBV6-6 and J usage is TRBJ1-2, with D possibly TRBD1 on 5 matching bases. Sequencing input: naive CD4+ T cells sorted from blood. Subset noted: CD45RA+ positively selected. CDR3 region: CASSYGDSLYYGYTF. The CDR3 coding sequence is TGTGCCAGCAGTTACGGAGACAGCCTTTACTATGGCTACACCTTC.